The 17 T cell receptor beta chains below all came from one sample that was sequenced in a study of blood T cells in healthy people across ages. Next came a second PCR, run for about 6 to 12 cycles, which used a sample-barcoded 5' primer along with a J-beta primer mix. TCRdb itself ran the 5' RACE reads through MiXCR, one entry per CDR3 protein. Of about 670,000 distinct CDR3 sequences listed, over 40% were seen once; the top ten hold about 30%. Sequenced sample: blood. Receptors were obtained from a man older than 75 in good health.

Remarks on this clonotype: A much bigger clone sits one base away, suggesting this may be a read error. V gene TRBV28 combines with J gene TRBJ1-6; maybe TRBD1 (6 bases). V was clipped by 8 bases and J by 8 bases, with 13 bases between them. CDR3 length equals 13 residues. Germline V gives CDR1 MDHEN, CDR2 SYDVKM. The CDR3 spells CASHRQDHSPLHF. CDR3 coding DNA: TGTGCCAGCCACAGACAGGATCATTCACCCCTCCACTTT.

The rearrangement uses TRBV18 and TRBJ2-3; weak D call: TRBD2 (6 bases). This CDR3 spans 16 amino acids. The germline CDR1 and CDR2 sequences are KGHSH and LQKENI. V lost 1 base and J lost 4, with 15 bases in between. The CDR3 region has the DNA TGTGCCAGCTCACCACAGGGGAGGAGGTTCGCAGATACGCAGTATTTT. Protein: CASSPQGRRFADTQYF.

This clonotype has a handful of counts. CDR3 protein: CSAGTGGFSYNEQFF. As DNA, the CDR3 is TGCAGCGCTGGGACAGGGGGTTTCTCCTACAATGAGCAGTTCTTC. The genes are TRBV29-1 and TRBJ2-1; TRBD1 agrees at 11 bases. J gave up 0 bases and V 7 bases, and 5 bases lay outside the gene matches. Germline CDR1 is SQVTM and CDR2 is ANQGSEA. This CDR3 spans 15 amino acids.

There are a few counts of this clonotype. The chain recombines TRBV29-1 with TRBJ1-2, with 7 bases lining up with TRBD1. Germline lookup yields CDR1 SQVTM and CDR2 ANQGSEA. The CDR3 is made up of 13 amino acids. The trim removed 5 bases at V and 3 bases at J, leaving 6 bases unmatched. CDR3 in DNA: TGCAGCGTTCAGCTCGGGACAGACTATGGCTACACCTTC. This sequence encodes CSVQLGTDYGYTF.

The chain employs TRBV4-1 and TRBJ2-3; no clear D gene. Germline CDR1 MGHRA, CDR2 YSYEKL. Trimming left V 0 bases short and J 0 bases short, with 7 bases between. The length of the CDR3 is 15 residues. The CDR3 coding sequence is TGCGCCAGCAGCCAAGACGGAACGAGCACAGATACGCAGTATTTT. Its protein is CASSQDGTSTDTQYF.

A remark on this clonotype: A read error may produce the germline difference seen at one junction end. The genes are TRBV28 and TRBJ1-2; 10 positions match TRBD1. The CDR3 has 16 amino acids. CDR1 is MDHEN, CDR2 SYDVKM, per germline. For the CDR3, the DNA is TGTACCAGCAGTTCACATCAAGGGGACAGGGGATGGGGCTACACCTTC. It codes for CTSSSHQGDRGWGYTF.

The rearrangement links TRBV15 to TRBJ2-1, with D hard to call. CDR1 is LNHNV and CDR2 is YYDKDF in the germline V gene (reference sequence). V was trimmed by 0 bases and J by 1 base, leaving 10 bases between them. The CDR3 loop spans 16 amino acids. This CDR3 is CATSRDVSSSYNEQFF. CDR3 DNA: TGTGCCACCAGCAGAGATGTCAGTAGTTCCTACAATGAGCAGTTCTTC. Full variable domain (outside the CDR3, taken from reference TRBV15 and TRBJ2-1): DAMVIQNPRYQVTQFGKPVTLSCSQTLNHNVMYWYQQKSSQAPKLLFHYYDKDFNNEADTPDNFQSRRPNTSFCFLDIRSPGLGDTAMYLCATSRDVSSSYNEQFFGPGTRLTVL.

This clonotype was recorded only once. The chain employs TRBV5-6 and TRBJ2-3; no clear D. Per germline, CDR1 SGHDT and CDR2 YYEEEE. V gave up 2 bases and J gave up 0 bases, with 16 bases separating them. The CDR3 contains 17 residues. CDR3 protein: CASSFKEGGSSTDTQYF. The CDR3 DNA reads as TGTGCCAGCAGCTTTAAGGAAGGCGGATCTAGCACAGATACGCAGTATTTT.

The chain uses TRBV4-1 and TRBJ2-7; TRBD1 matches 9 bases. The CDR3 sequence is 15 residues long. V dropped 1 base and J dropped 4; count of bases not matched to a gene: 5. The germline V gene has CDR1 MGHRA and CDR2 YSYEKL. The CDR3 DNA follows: TGCGCCAGCAGCCAAGGACAGGGGGATTTATACGAGCAGTACTTC. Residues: CASSQGQGDLYEQYF.

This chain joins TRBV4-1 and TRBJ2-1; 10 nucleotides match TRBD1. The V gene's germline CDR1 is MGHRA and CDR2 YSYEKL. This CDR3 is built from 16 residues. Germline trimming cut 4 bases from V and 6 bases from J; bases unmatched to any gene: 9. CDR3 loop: CASSLGRDRGPNEQFF. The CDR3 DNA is TGCGCCAGCAGCCTGGGACGGGACAGGGGACCCAATGAGCAGTTCTTC.

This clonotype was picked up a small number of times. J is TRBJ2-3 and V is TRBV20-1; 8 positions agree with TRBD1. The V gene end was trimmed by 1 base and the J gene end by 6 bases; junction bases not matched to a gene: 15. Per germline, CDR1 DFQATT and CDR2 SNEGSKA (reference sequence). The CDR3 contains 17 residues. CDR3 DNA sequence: TGCAGTGCTAGAGGGACACCAACAGGGGGAAAAGGGGATACGCAGTATTTT. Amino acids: CSARGTPTGGKGDTQYF.

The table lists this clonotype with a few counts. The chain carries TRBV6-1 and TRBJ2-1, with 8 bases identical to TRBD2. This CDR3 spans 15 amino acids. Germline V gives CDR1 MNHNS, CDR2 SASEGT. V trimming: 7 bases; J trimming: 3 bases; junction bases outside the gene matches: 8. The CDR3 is CASIARRGDYNEQFF. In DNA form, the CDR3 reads TGTGCCAGCATCGCGCGGCGGGGGGACTACAATGAGCAGTTCTTC.

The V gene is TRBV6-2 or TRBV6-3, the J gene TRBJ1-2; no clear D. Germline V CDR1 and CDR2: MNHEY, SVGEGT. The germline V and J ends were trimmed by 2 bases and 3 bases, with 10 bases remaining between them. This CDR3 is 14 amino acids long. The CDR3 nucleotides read TGTGCCAGCAGTTACAACACGCCGGACTATGGCTACACCTTC. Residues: CASSYNTPDYGYTF.

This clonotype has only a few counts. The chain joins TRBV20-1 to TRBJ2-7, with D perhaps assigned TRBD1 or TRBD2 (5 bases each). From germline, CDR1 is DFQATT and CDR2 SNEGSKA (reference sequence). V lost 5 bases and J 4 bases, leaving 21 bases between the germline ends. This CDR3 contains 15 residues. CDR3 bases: TGCAGTGCTCCCAAAGGGGTTTCACGGGATTACGAGCAGTACTTC. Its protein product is CSAPKGVSRDYEQYF.

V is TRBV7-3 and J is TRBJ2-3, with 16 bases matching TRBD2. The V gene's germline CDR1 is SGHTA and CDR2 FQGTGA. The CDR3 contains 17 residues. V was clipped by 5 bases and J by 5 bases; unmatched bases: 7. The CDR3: CASSGGTSGRALDTQYF. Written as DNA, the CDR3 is TGTGCCAGCAGCGGCGGGACTAGCGGGAGGGCCTTAGATACGCAGTATTTT.

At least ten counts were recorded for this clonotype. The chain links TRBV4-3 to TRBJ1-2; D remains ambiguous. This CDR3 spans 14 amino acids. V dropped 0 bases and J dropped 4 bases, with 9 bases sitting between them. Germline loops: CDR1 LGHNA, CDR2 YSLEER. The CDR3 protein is CASSQEMQSYGYTF. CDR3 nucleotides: TGCGCCAGCAGCCAAGAGATGCAAAGCTATGGCTACACCTTC.

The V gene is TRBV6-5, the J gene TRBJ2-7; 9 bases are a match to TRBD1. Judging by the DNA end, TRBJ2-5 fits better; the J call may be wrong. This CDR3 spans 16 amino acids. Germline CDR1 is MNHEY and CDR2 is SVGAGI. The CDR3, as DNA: TGTGCCAGCAGTTACCGGACAGGGGTGAAAATAGAGACCCAGTACTTC. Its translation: CASSYRTGVKIETQYF.